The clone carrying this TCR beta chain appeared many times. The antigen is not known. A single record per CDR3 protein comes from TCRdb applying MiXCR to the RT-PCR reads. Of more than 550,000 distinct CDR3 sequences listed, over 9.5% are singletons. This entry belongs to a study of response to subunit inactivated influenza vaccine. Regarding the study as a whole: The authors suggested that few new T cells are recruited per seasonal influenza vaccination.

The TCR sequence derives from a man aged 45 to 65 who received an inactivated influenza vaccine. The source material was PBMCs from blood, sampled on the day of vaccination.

The CDR3 region has the DNA TGTGCCAGCAGGGGGAGCACAGATACGCAGTATTTT. It is translated as CASRGSTDTQYF. The chain has TRBV12-3 or TRBV12-4 and TRBJ2-3; D call uncertain. The germline V and J ends were trimmed by 6 bases and 0 bases, with 4 bases remaining between them. The CDR3 totals 12 residues.